The 3 T cell receptor beta chains presented below share a single source sample, sequenced in a study of cytomegalovirus exposure and HLA in healthy donors. The PCR used 60 Vbeta and 13 Jbeta primers. Assay: immunoSEQ multiplex PCR; the TCRdb copy retains only in-frame clones and omits some. The table has about 220,000 clones, around 75% seen once; the top ten hold 1.8%. The sequenced sample consisted of PBMCs. These receptors came from a young woman in good health and CMV-seronegative.

The chain combines TRBV18 with TRBJ2-5; TRBD1 is a possible D gene (5 bases). The last part of the DNA fits TRBJ2-7 better; the J call may be wrong. CDR3 length: 15 residues. Germline lookup yields CDR1 KGHSH and CDR2 LQKENI. The CDR3 reads CASSPPVQASYEQYF. As DNA, the CDR3 is TGTGCCAGCTCACCACCCGTACAGGCCTCCTACGAGCAGTACTTC.

This clone is a singleton in its sample. The chain uses TRBV11-3 and TRBJ2-1, with 10 bases that match TRBD2. The V gene's germline CDR1 is SGHNT and CDR2 YENEEA. The junction had 11 bases not matched to a gene; V was cut back by 5 bases and J by 7 bases. The CDR3 spans 16 residues. In DNA form, the CDR3 reads TGTGCCAGCAGCACGAGGACTAGCGGTGCACTGAATGAGCAGTTCTTC. It yields the protein CASSTRTSGALNEQFF.

This clone has only a few counts. The chain uses TRBV6-6 and TRBJ1-6; TRBD1 is a possible D gene (6 bases). V lost 2 bases, J lost 7 bases, and 9 bases lay in between. Germline CDR1 MNHNY, CDR2 SVGAGI (reference sequence). The length of the CDR3 is 14 residues. CDR3 region: CASSYEQGNSPLHF. In nucleotides, the CDR3 is TGTGCCAGCAGTTACGAACAGGGAAATTCACCCCTCCACTTT.